The clone carrying this T cell receptor beta chain was observed a handful of times. Its antigen is not identified. The read ends 3 residues shy of where the CDR3 ends; the end is completed using the germline J gene. The sample is drawn from a study of T cell clonality in common variable immunodeficiency. Whole-study findings and limits: Fewer deletions and N-nucleotide insertions were reportedly seen in common variable immunodeficiency TCR beta sequences.

Clones were read by immunoSEQ multiplex PCR, and TCRdb kept only the in-frame ones, dropping some. The repertoire has about 30,000 clones, none seen only once; the ten largest take 5% to 5.5%. Germline loops: CDR1 KGHSH, CDR2 LQKENI. The CDR3 has 15 residues. The TCR sequence derives from a human donor with common variable immunodeficiency. The material sequenced was peripheral blood mononuclear cells. The chain has TRBV18 and TRBJ1-2, with a tentative D call TRBD1 (6 bases). CDR3 residues: CASSPPDSYIEGYTF. The covered CDR3 bases are TGTGCCAGCTCACCACCGGACAGTTATATCGAGGGC.